The clone carrying this TCR beta chain has just a few counts. CDR3 size: 14 residues. Trimming took 5 bases from V and 7 from J, leaving 15 bases between them. Germline CDR1 and CDR2: MNHEY and SVGAGI. Sequencing used immunoSEQ multiplex PCR; TCRdb keeps in-frame clones, though not all of them. The sample contains some 21,000 clones, roughly 80% of which appear only once. This specimen belongs to a study of sequential checkpoint blockade in melanoma. Study at large: Arm A got nivolumab then ipilimumab; arm B the reverse, 1:1.

The treatment: randomized to nivolumab then ipilimumab (arm A) or the reverse (arm B). No patient had prior DNA-damaging chemotherapy. Sorted cells were live CD3+CD8+, lacking CD19 and CD56, from PBMCs. The receptor's source is a human donor with melanoma. The chain uses TRBV6-5 and TRBJ2-1, with D perhaps TRBD1 (5 bases). The specimen comprised CD8+ T cells sorted from blood (inferred from file names), sampled from a patient given nivolumab and ipilimumab in sequence. CDR3 amino acids: CASSDSGNGNEQFF. CDR3 bases: TGTGCCAGCAGTGATTCAGGGAACGGGAATGAGCAGTTCTTC.